Detailed here is one T cell receptor beta chain. Sequencing was performed with immunoSEQ multiplex PCR; in TCRdb, only in-frame clones are kept and a portion is missing. The repertoire includes roughly 76,000 clones, 86% of them detected once, and about 8.6% sits in the top ten. This sample was included in a study of OX40 agonist ivuxolimab in advanced cancers. Study in general: People in dose escalation had one of these cancers: hepatocellular carcinoma, melanoma, renal cell or head and neck cancer. Three partial responders included one hepatocellular carcinoma patient and two cutaneous melanoma patients. Cohort: 82.7% men, mean age 60, aged roughly 23 to 79.

CDR3 length equals 13 residues. Germline V gene sequence: CDR1 MNHEY, CDR2 SVGAGI. The V segment lost 3 bases and the J segment 6 bases; nucleotides outside the gene matches: 5. The J gene is TRBJ2-7, the V gene TRBV6-5; 7 positions match TRBD1. The sample in question was CD4+ or CD8+ T cells sorted from blood, obtained in a trial of the OX40 agonist ivuxolimab. The receptor was derived from an adult with an advanced solid tumor such as melanoma, head and neck, liver or kidney cancer. The CDR3 DNA reads TGTGCCAGCAGTTATCTGACAGGGAGCGAGCAGTACTTC. Its translation: CASSYLTGSEQYF.